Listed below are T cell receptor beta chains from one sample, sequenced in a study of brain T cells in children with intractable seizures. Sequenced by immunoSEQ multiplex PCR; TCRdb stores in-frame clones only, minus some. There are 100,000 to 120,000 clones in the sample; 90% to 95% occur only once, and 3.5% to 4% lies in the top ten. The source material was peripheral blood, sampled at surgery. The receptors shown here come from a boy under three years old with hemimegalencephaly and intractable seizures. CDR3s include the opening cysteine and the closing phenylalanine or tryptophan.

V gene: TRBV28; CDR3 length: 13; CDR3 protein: CASFTTGSDGYTF
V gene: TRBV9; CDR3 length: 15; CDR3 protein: CASSPHPATGDGYTF
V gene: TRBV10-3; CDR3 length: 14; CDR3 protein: CAIWTGGANGELFF
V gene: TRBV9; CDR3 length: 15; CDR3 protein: CASSVSGTGSGELFF
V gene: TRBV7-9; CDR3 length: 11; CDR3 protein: CASTRTVQAFF
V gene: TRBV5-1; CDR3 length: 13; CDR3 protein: CASSLALANEQYF
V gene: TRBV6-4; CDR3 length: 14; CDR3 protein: CASSLLADTGELFF
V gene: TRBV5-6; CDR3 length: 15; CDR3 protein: CASSSLGRDRGEQYF
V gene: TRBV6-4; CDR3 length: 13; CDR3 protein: CASSAGTSATQYF
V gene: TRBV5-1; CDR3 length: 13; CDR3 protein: CASSPRGGETQYF
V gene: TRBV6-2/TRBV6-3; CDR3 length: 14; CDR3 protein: CASSYSRGALEQYF
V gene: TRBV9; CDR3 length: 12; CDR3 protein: CASSTPGREAFF
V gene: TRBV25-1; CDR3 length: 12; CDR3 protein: CASSASQETQYF
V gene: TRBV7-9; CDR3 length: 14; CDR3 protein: CASSLQGATYEQYF
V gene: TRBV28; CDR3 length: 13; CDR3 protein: CASTLRGVGGYTF
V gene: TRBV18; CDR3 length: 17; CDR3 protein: CASSPQQGRVGHTEAFF
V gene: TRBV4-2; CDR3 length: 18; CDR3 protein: CASSQDRIGIATNEKLFF
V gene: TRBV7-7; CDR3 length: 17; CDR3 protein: CASSSRAGTSGAGELFF
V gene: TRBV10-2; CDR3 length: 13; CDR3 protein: CASSSGRAYEQYF
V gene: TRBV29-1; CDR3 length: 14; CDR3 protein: CSVESGNRGYGYTF
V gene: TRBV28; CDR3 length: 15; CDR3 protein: CASSFGSGGYNEQFF
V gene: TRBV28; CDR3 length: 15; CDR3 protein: CASRTNPSSYNEQFF
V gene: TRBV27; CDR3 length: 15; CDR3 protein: CASSFLLESGETQYF
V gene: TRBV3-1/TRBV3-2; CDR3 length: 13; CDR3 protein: CASSVGSTPVQFF
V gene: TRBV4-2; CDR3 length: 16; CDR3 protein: CASSQDRAGRQETQYF
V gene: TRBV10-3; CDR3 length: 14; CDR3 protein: CAIMGDRDSYEQYF
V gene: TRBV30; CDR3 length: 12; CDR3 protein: CAWISRVGSPFF
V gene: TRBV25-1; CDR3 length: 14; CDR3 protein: CASRGAGVNTEAFF
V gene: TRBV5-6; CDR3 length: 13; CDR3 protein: CASSPGREETQYF
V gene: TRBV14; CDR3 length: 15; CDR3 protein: CASSLSQGWDEKLFF
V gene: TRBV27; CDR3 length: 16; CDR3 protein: CASRGYRAEQSYGYTF
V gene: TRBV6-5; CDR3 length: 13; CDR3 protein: CASRGGGGDTQYF
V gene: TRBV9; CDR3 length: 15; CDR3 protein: CASRMGPEPTGELFF
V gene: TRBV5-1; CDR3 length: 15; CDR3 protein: CASSLASSYNSPLHF
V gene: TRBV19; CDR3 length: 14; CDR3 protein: CASHVGFQNTEAFF
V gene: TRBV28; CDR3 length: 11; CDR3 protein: CASSFSGEAFF
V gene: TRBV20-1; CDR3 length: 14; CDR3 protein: CSASFSRSTDTQYF
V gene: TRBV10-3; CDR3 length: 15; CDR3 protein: CAISLAGLSTDTQYF
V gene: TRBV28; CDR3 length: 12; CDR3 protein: CASRLPDTEAFF
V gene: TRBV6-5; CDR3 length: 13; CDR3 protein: CASRYLTGSGYTF
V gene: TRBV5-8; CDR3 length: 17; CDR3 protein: CASSSGTSFGDPGTQYF
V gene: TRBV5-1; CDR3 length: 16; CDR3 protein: CASSQQPGGKGYEQYF
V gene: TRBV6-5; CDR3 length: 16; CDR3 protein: CASSYLVFGANTEAFF
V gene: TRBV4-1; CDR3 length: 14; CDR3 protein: CASSQALDRPKAFF
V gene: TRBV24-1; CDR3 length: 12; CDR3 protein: CATSDRWEKLFF
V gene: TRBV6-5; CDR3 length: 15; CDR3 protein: CASSYAGGSGNTIYF
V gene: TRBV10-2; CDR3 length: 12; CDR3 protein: CASSPGGETQYF
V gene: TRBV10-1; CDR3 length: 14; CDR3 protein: CASSETGSSNEQFF
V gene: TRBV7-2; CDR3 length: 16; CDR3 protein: CASSSLAGLQAETQYF
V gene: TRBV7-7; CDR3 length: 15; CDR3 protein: CASSLGLGKGDTQYF
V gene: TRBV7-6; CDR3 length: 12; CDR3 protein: CASSSEAGRAFF
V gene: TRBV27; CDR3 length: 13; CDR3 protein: CASSDPPSYEQYF
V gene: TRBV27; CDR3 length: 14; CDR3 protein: CASSFRTGRWEQYF
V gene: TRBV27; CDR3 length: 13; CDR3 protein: CASSPAAYSEAFF
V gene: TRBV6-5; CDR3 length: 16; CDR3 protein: CASSYSTLEGLNIQYF
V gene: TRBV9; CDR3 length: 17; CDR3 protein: CASSQVRVGYSNQPQHF